The 23 T cell receptor beta chains listed next were all sequenced from one sample in a study of shared clonotypes between healthy human individuals. Repertoires were generated with immunoSEQ multiplex PCR, while TCRdb's copy carries only in-frame clones and drops some. The sample carries approximately 2.4 million clones, approximately 94% recorded once. Sequencing was carried out using naive CD4+ T cells sorted from blood. Subset reported: CD45RA+ positively selected. These TCRs come from a man aged 18 to 29 in good health.

This chain links TRBV6-6 with TRBJ1-6, with D possibly matching TRBD1 (5 bases). CDR1 and CDR2 from the germline V gene are MNHNY and SVGAGI (reference sequence). Trimming took 8 bases from V and 6 from J, leaving 17 bases between them. There are 15 residues in the CDR3. CDR3 region: CASGPGGWVNSPLHF. The CDR3 coding sequence is TGTGCCAGCGGACCCGGGGGGTGGGTTAATTCACCCCTCCACTTT.

The chain uses TRBV6-1 and TRBJ2-6, with no clear D. V was trimmed by 7 bases and J by 4 bases, leaving 14 bases between them. The CDR3 spans 15 residues. Germline CDR1 MNHNS, CDR2 SASEGT. This CDR3 is CASNSGGLGANVLTF. CDR3 bases: TGTGCCAGCAATTCAGGCGGTCTAGGGGCCAACGTCCTGACTTTC.

In its sample, this clone was seen once. V gene TRBV5-1 combines with J gene TRBJ2-2; D tentatively reads TRBD1 or TRBD2 (5 bases each). Trimming left V 4 bases short and J 7 bases short, with 17 bases between. In germline, CDR1 is SGHRS, CDR2 YFSETQ. This CDR3 has 15 amino acids. The DNA of the CDR3 is TGCGCCAGCAGCAGAAATTACGGGGCGAGCGGGGAGCTGTTTTTT. This gives the protein CASSRNYGASGELFF.

The chain is built from TRBV25-1 and TRBJ1-2; 8 nucleotides line up with TRBD1. Germline V gene lookup returns CDR1 MGHDK and CDR2 SYGVNS. With V trimmed by 3 bases and J by 6 bases, 3 bases remained unmatched. This CDR3 contains 13 residues. This CDR3 is CASSEDRADGYTF. The CDR3 DNA reads as TGTGCCAGCAGTGAGGACAGGGCCGATGGCTACACCTTC.

The gene calls are TRBV2 and TRBJ2-7; the D gene is possibly TRBD1 (6 bases). The CDR3 consists of 13 residues. V was shortened by 10 bases and J by 2 bases, with 15 bases between the two germline ends. Germline V gene sequence: CDR1 SNHLY, CDR2 FYNNEI. CDR3 in amino acids: CATQGPNPYEQYF. The CDR3 DNA is TGTGCCACACAGGGACCTAACCCCTACGAGCAGTACTTC.

This clone occurred once. The rearrangement uses TRBV5-1 and TRBJ1-2; tentatively, D is TRBD1 (5 bases). Per germline, CDR1 SGHRS and CDR2 YFSETQ. This CDR3 has 16 amino acids. V was shortened by 2 bases and J by 3 bases, with 17 bases between the two germline ends. This CDR3 is CASSLERGRDDYGYTF. In nucleotides, the CDR3 is TGCGCCAGCAGCTTAGAAAGAGGCAGGGACGACTATGGCTACACCTTC. Supplemented by reference TRBV5-1 and TRBJ1-2, the full variable domain reads KAGVTQTPRYLIKTRGQQVTLSCSPISGHRSVSWYQQTPGQGLQFLFEYFSETQRNKGNFPGRFSGRQFSNSRSEMNVSTLELGDSALYLCASSLERGRDDYGYTFGSGTRLTVV.

The V call is TRBV5-1, the J call TRBJ2-1; the D is unclear. Germline V gene sequence: CDR1 SGHRS, CDR2 YFSETQ. The CDR3 is 12 residues long. V lost 3 bases and J lost 6, with 7 bases in between. The CDR3 here is CASSSPANEQFF. The DNA of the CDR3 is TGCGCCAGCAGCTCGCCGGCCAATGAGCAGTTCTTC.

The CDR3 DNA follows: TGTGCTAGTGGTCCCGGCTTTCCAGGTTTCCGGCAAGAGACCCAGTACTTC. Amino acids: CASGPGFPGFRQETQYF. The chain combines TRBV12-5 with TRBJ2-5; no clear D. Germline loops: CDR1 LGHNT, CDR2 FRNRAP. There are 17 residues in the CDR3. V lost 5 bases to trimming and J lost 2 bases, with 21 bases between them.

The V and J genes are TRBV19 and TRBJ1-5, with D possibly being TRBD1 (5 bases). Germline V gene data show CDR1 as LNHDA and CDR2 as SQIVND (reference sequence). V was clipped by 5 bases and J by 0 bases, with 20 bases between them. The CDR3 is 18 amino acids. CDR3 DNA: TGTGCCAGTAGTCCCCGCCCCGGGACCAAAAATAGCAATCAGCCCCAGCATTTT. It codes for CASSPRPGTKNSNQPQHF.

V usage is TRBV28 and J usage is TRBJ2-7; 11 bases line up with TRBD1. J lost 6 bases, V lost 10 bases, and 5 bases had no gene match. There are 12 residues in the CDR3. Germline values: CDR1 MDHEN, CDR2 SYDVKM. CDR3 protein: CATSDRGREQYF. DNA of the CDR3: TGTGCCACTTCGGACAGGGGGCGCGAGCAGTACTTC.

The rearrangement joins TRBV18 to TRBJ1-5; 9 bases fit TRBD1. This CDR3 comprises 16 residues. CDR1 is KGHSH and CDR2 is LQKENI in the germline V gene. J gave up 3 bases and V 2 bases, and 5 bases lay outside the gene matches. CDR3 sequence reads: CASSPTTGGDNQPQHF. The CDR3 DNA sequence: TGTGCCAGCTCACCAACGACAGGGGGGGACAATCAGCCCCAGCATTTT.

The chain is built from TRBV5-1 and TRBJ1-3; 9 nucleotides line up with TRBD1. Germline CDR1 is SGHRS and CDR2 is YFSETQ. The CDR3 is 17 amino acids. The V and J ends lost 5 bases and 0 bases, in that order; junction bases with no gene match: 9. The CDR3 loop reads CASSPTGGSSSGNTIYF. The CDR3 nucleotides are TGCGCCAGCAGTCCCACAGGGGGCTCAAGCTCTGGAAACACCATATATTTT.

The chain uses TRBV6-5 and TRBJ1-6; tentatively, D is TRBD1 (5 bases). Looked up from germline, CDR1 is MNHEY and CDR2 is SVGAGI. This CDR3 has 15 amino acids. V lost 7 bases to trimming and J lost 10 bases, with 20 bases between them. CDR3 DNA sequence: TGTGCCAGCATCCCGGGGGGACTCGGGGGGTCACCCCTCCACTTT. It codes for CASIPGGLGGSPLHF.

The rearrangement links TRBV2 to TRBJ1-2; a possible D gene is TRBD1 (5 bases). V lost 7 bases to trimming and J lost 2 bases, with 11 bases between them. CDR1 is SNHLY and CDR2 is FYNNEI in the germline V gene. There are 13 residues in the CDR3. For the CDR3, the DNA is TGTGCCAGCAATCCAGACAGAAACTATGGCTACACCTTC. Translated, it gives CASNPDRNYGYTF.

The chain carries TRBV30 and TRBJ2-3; D tentatively fits TRBD1 or TRBD2 (5 bases each). The V end was cut by 0 bases, the J end by 1 base, with 20 bases between. The CDR3 extends over 18 amino acids. The V gene's germline CDR1 is GTSNPN and CDR2 SVGIG (reference sequence). DNA for the CDR3: TGTGCCTGGAGTGTACAACTGGGGCTACTAGGGGGCACAGATACGCAGTATTTT. Encoded protein: CAWSVQLGLLGGTDTQYF.

The rearrangement uses TRBV30 and TRBJ2-5; no definite D call. This CDR3 has 11 amino acids. CDR1 and CDR2 from the germline V gene are GTSNPN and SVGIG (reference sequence). Trimming removed 2 bases from V and 7 bases from J, with 8 bases in between. CDR3 region: CAWSPLGTQYF. The CDR3 nucleotides read TGTGCCTGGAGTCCCCTGGGGACCCAGTACTTC.

The chain employs TRBV6-5 and TRBJ2-7, with TRBD2 identical over 13 bases. Germline CDR1 and CDR2: MNHEY and SVGAGI. The CDR3 runs to 15 residues. V lost 4 bases, J lost 3 bases, and 3 bases stayed unmatched. The CDR3 nucleotides are TGTGCCAGCAGTTCTAGGACTAGCGGGGGCTACGAGCAGTACTTC. Translation gives CASSSRTSGGYEQYF.

V gene TRBV7-2 combines with J gene TRBJ2-1; D is unclear. The germline V gene has CDR1 SGHTA and CDR2 FQGNSA. CDR3 size: 17 residues. Trimming took off 4 bases at V and 2 bases at J, with 18 bases between the two ends. CDR3: CASSSLTVWGTYNEQFF. The CDR3 DNA follows: TGTGCCAGCAGCTCCCTCACTGTGTGGGGAACCTACAATGAGCAGTTCTTC. The variable domain in full, completed from reference TRBV7-2 and TRBJ2-1, reads GAGVSQSPSNKVTEKGKDVELRCDPISGHTALYWYRQSLGQGLEFLIYFQGNSAPDKSGLPSDRFSAERTGGSVSTLTIQRTQQEDSAVYLCASSSLTVWGTYNEQFFGPGTRLTVL.

This clone appeared once. The genes are TRBV5-1 and TRBJ2-5; D is unclear. The ends were cut back, 0 bases at V and 5 bases at J, with 11 bases in the middle. The germline CDR1 and CDR2 sequences are SGHRS and YFSETQ. The length of the CDR3 is 14 residues. Here the CDR3 DNA reads TGCGCCAGCAGCTTGGTGGCCCTCTGGGAGACCCAGTACTTC. It yields the protein CASSLVALWETQYF.

CDR3 protein: CASPNQGAGYEQYF. CDR3 DNA sequence: TGTGCCAGCCCGAATCAGGGGGCAGGCTACGAGCAGTACTTC. The chain uses TRBV7-8 and TRBJ2-7; 8 bases are shared with TRBD1. The CDR3 contains 14 residues. The V gene's germline CDR1 is SGHVS and CDR2 FQNEAQ. The V and J ends lost 8 bases and 3 bases, in that order; junction bases with no gene match: 9.

This clone was recorded a few times. The chain combines TRBV28 with TRBJ1-5; 7 bases map to TRBD1. The length of the CDR3 is 15 residues. Germline assignment: CDR1 MDHEN and CDR2 SYDVKM. J was trimmed by 3 bases and V by 4 bases; bases with no gene match: 6. The chain's CDR3 is CASSSQGLDNQPQHF. CDR3 in DNA: TGTGCCAGCAGTTCACAGGGGCTGGACAATCAGCCCCAGCATTTT.

The V call is TRBV9, the J call TRBJ2-3; TRBD2 matches 8 bases. CDR3 size: 16 residues. CDR1 and CDR2 from the germline V gene are SGDLS and YYNGEE. Trimming removed 2 bases from V and 6 bases from J; junction bases left unmatched: 11. In DNA, the CDR3 is TGTGCCAGCAGCGTCTCGGGAGGGCCCGTGGGGGATACGCAGTATTTT. Translated: CASSVSGGPVGDTQYF.

The rearrangement uses TRBV5-4 and TRBJ2-1; TRBD1 or TRBD2 may be the D gene (6 bases each). The CDR3 contains 15 residues. Trimming shortened V by 0 bases and J by 4 bases, and 11 bases separated the two germline ends. The germline V gene has CDR1 SGHNT and CDR2 YYREEE (reference sequence). The CDR3 sequence: CASSLVAGTYNEQFF. DNA for the CDR3: TGTGCCAGCAGCTTGGTCGCGGGGACATACAATGAGCAGTTCTTC.